The 7 T cell receptor beta chains given below trace back to one sample, sequenced in a study of cytomegalovirus exposure and HLA in healthy donors. The PCR used 60 Vbeta and 13 Jbeta primers. Assay: immunoSEQ multiplex PCR; the TCRdb copy retains only in-frame clones and omits some. The sample contains 90,000 or so clones, roughly four fifths of which appear only once. Sequencing was performed on PBMCs. The source is a man aged 25 to 45 in good health and CMV-seropositive.

This CDR3 is CASALGHLNTEAFF. Here the CDR3 DNA reads TGTGCTAGCGCCTTGGGGCACCTAAACACTGAAGCTTTCTTT. V is TRBV12-5 and J is TRBJ1-1; a possible D gene is TRBD1 (5 bases). Germline values: CDR1 LGHNT, CDR2 FRNRAP. V dropped 9 bases and J dropped 2 bases, with 16 bases sitting between them. The CDR3 is 14 amino acids.

The chain combines TRBV6-1 with TRBJ1-2; D is ambiguous. The CDR3 is 13 amino acids. V was cut by 8 bases and J by 0 bases, with 10 bases left in between. Germline CDR1 MNHNS, CDR2 SASEGT. Here the CDR3 DNA reads TGTGCCAGCGGAACTACTTCTAACTATGGCTACACCTTC. Amino acids: CASGTTSNYGYTF.

A remark on this clone: Distinct nucleotide sequences in the sample also encode this CDR3. The rearrangement links TRBV4-2 to TRBJ2-1; 14 bases are shared with TRBD2. The germline V gene encodes CDR1 LGHNA and CDR2 YNFKEQ. The CDR3 length is 21 residues. Trimming cost V 4 bases and J 0 bases; bases outside gene matches: 14. CDR3 residues: CASSPGVWGLAGVSSYNEQFF. The CDR3 bases are TGTGCCAGCAGCCCTGGGGTGTGGGGACTAGCGGGAGTCAGCTCCTACAATGAGCAGTTCTTC.

This chain links TRBV2 with TRBJ2-7; 7 bases are shared with TRBD1. Germline lookup yields CDR1 SNHLY and CDR2 FYNNEI. Germline trimming cut 5 bases from V and 2 bases from J; bases unmatched to any gene: 9. This CDR3 is 15 amino acids long. This chain's CDR3 is CASSLPGQRAYEQYF. The CDR3, as DNA: TGTGCCAGCAGTTTACCGGGACAGAGAGCCTACGAGCAGTACTTC.

The chain joins TRBV14 to TRBJ2-5, with TRBD1 identical over 7 bases. CDR3 length equals 15 residues. The V and J ends lost 4 bases and 2 bases, in that order; junction bases with no gene match: 7. Germline V lookup: CDR1 SGHDN, CDR2 FVKESK. CDR3 DNA: TGTGCCAGCAGCCGGGGACAGTCACCGCAAGAGACCCAGTACTTC. As protein: CASSRGQSPQETQYF.

The chain is built from TRBV29-1 and TRBJ2-7; maybe TRBD1 (8 bases). This CDR3 contains 16 residues. Per the germline V gene, CDR1 is SQVTM and CDR2 is ANQGSEA. Trimming took 0 bases from V and 0 from J, leaving 15 bases between them. CDR3 residues: CSVEDRAGQASYEQYF. The CDR3 region has the DNA TGCAGCGTTGAAGATCGAGCGGGACAGGCCTCCTACGAGCAGTACTTC.

This clone showed up just a few times. The V and J genes are TRBV4-1 and TRBJ2-1; D is ambiguous. The germline gives CDR1 MGHRA, CDR2 YSYEKL. V lost 1 base and J 10 bases, leaving 11 bases between the germline ends. The CDR3 has 13 amino acids. The CDR3 DNA reads as TGCGCCAGCAGCCAAGCTGTGAGCGAGGAGCAGTTCTTC. This translates into CASSQAVSEEQFF.